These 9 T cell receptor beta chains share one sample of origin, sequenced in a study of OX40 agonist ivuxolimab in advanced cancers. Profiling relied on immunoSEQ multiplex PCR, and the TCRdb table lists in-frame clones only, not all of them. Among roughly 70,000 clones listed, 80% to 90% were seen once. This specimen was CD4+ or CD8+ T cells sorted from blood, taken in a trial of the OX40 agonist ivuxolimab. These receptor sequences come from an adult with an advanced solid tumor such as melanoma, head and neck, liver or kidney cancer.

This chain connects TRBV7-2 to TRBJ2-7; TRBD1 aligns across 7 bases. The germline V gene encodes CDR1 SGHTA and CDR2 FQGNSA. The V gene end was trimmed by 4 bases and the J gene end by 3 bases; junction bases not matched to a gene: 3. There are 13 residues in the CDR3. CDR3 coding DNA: TGTGCCAGCAGCTCATGGGACAGCTACGAGCAGTACTTC. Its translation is CASSSWDSYEQYF.

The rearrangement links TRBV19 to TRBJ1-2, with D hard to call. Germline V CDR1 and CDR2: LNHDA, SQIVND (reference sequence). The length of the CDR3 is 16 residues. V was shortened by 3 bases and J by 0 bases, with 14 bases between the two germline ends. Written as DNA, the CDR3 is TGTGCCAGTAGTATCTTCGGGAGAGCTGCTAACTATGGCTACACCTTC. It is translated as CASSIFGRAANYGYTF.

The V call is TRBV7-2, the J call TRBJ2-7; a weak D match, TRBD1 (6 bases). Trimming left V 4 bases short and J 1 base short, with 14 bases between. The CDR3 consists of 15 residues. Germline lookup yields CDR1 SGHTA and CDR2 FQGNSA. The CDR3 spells CASSSAGAPSYEQYF. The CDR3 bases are TGTGCCAGCAGCTCAGCAGGGGCCCCTTCCTACGAGCAGTACTTC.

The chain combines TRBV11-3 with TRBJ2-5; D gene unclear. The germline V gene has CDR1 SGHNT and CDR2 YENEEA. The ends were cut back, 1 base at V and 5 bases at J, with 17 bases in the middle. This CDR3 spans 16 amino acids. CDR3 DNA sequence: TGTGCCAGCAGCTTAGTTTATAAGCTCAACGAGGAGACCCAGTACTTC. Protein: CASSLVYKLNEETQYF.

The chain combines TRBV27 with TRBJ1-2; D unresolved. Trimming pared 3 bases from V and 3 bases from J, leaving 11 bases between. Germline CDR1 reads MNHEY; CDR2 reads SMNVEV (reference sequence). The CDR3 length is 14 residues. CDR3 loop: CASSFTRGDYGYTF. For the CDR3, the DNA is TGTGCCAGCAGTTTTACCCGGGGAGACTATGGCTACACCTTC.

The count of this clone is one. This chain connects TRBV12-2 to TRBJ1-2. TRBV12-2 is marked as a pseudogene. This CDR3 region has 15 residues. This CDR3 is CASRGNGGETYGYTF. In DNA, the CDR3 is TGTGCAAGTCGCGGCAACGGGGGTGAGACCTATGGCTACACCTTC.

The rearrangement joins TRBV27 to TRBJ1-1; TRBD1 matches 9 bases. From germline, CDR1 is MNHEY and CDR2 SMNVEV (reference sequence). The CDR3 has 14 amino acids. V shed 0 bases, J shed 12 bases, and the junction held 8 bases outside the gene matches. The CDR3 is CASSLSGTGKIPFF. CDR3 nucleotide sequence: TGTGCCAGCAGTTTATCGGGGACAGGGAAGATCCCTTTCTTT.

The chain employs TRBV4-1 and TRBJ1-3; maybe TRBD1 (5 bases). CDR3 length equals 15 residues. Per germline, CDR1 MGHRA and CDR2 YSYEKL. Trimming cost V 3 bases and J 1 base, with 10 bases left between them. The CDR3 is CASSQGGTSGNTIYF. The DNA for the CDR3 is TGCGCCAGCAGCCAGGGGGGTACTTCTGGAAACACCATATATTTT.

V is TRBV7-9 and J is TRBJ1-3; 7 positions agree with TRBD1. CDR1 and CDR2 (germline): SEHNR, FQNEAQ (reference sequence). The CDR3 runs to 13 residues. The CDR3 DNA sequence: TGTGCTTCTAGGCGGGACAGCGGAAACACCATATATTTT. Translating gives CASRRDSGNTIYF.